Following are 17 T cell receptor beta chains from one sample sequenced in a study of graft-versus-host responses after intestinal transplantation. For these receptors, no antigen is known. Data came from immunoSEQ multiplex PCR; TCRdb stores just in-frame clones and leaves some out. This sample yields fewer than 85,000 clones, of which about 87% are seen a single time; roughly 0.4% belongs to the top ten. Sequences were derived from unstimulated CD4+ T cells sorted from spleen or lymph node cells, sampled before transplant. The receptors shown here come from a human donor who was the organ donor for an intestinal transplant.

The CDR3, as DNA: TGCGCCAGCAGTGACAGCGGGGGTTTAAACACTGAAGCTTTCTTT. Its translation: CASSDSGGLNTEAFF. J is TRBJ1-1 and V is TRBV10-1, with D possibly TRBD1 on 5 matching bases. The V end was cut by 3 bases, the J end by 2 bases, with 13 bases between. Per germline, CDR1 WNHNN and CDR2 SYGVQD (reference sequence). This CDR3 is 15 amino acids long.

The rearrangement uses TRBV5-6 and TRBJ2-3; tentative D call: TRBD2 (5 bases). From germline, CDR1 is SGHDT and CDR2 YYEEEE. The CDR3 spans 14 residues. Trimming left V 2 bases short and J 0 bases short, with 7 bases between. The CDR3 loop reads CASSFGLSTDTQYF. CDR3 nucleotides: TGTGCCAGCAGCTTCGGACTGAGCACAGATACGCAGTATTTT.

This chain joins TRBV6-6 and TRBJ1-1, with a weak D call TRBD1 (6 bases). The CDR3 totals 14 residues. The germline V gene encodes CDR1 MNHNY and CDR2 SVGAGI (reference sequence). The V and J ends lost 6 bases and 0 bases respectively, with 11 bases between them. CDR3 amino acids: CASRKGVVNTEAFF. DNA of the CDR3: TGTGCCAGCAGGAAGGGGGTCGTGAACACTGAAGCTTTCTTT.

The chain is built from TRBV5-4 and TRBJ2-7; D is possibly TRBD2 (8 bases). Germline loops: CDR1 SGHNT, CDR2 YYREEE (reference sequence). The V end lost 3 bases, the J end lost 4 bases, and 17 bases lay between the germline ends. CDR3 size: 15 residues. The CDR3, as DNA: TGTGCCAGCAGCTCGGGAGGGACAGCCGGTTACGAGCAGTACGTC. Translating it yields CASSSGGTAGYEQYV.

The CDR3 region has the DNA TGTGCCAGCAGTGAAAGCGGAGGCTATGGCTACACCTTC. Encoded protein: CASSESGGYGYTF. V and J are TRBV25-1 and TRBJ1-2; D ambiguous. Germline V CDR1 and CDR2: MGHDK, SYGVNS. The CDR3 runs 13 residues. V lost 2 bases and J 4 bases, leaving 8 bases between the germline ends.

The V call is TRBV14, the J call TRBJ2-5; possible D gene TRBD2, 6 bases. This CDR3 is built from 15 residues. Germline-derived CDR1 and CDR2 are SGHDN and FVKESK. V lost 1 base, J lost 1 base, and 10 bases lay in between. DNA for the CDR3: TGTGCCAGCAGCCAAGTTGCGGGAAGCCAAGAGACCCAGTACTTC. It codes for CASSQVAGSQETQYF.

This clone was counted only a few times. V gene TRBV6-5 combines with J gene TRBJ2-1, with D possibly matching TRBD2 (6 bases). This CDR3 is built from 14 residues. V lost 2 bases, J lost 8 bases, and 13 bases lay in between. CDR1 and CDR2 (germline): MNHEY, SVGAGI. CDR3 amino acids: CASSYNFGGDEQFF. CDR3 DNA: TGTGCCAGCAGTTACAATTTCGGCGGGGATGAGCAGTTCTTC.

This clone was seen only a few times. The chain carries TRBV5-6 and TRBJ1-6; 8 bases match TRBD1. J was trimmed by 7 bases and V by 2 bases; bases with no gene match: 2. CDR3 length: 14 amino acids. Germline-derived CDR1 and CDR2 are SGHDT and YYEEEE. CDR3 region: CASSFPGGNSPLHF. The CDR3 DNA reads TGTGCCAGCAGCTTTCCAGGGGGCAATTCACCCCTCCACTTT.

Only a few counts were recorded for this clone. The chain couples TRBV7-2 to TRBJ1-4; 8 bases are shared with TRBD1. Trimming cost V 4 bases and J 8 bases; bases outside gene matches: 6. The CDR3 sequence is 14 residues long. Germline CDR1 is SGHTA and CDR2 is FQGNSA. DNA for the CDR3: TGTGCCAGCAGCTCCCGACAGGGGACGGAAAAACTGTTTTTT. This sequence encodes CASSSRQGTEKLFF.

This sequence joins TRBV6-4 and TRBJ2-2; 9 positions agree with TRBD2. Germline V CDR1 and CDR2: MRHNA, SNTAGT. The CDR3 is 20 residues long. V lost 0 bases to trimming and J lost 3 bases; unmatched junction nucleotides: 14. The CDR3, as DNA: TGTGCCAGCAGTGACTCTAGGACTAGCGTTGGGGTAAGGGACACCGGGGAGCTGTTTTTT. Protein product: CASSDSRTSVGVRDTGELFF.

The J gene is TRBJ2-1, the V gene TRBV10-3; perhaps TRBD1 as D (5 bases). Trimming shortened V by 2 bases and J by 7 bases, and 18 bases separated the two germline ends. There are 16 residues in the CDR3. Germline lookup yields CDR1 ENHRY and CDR2 SYGVKD. CDR3 loop: CAISEDATGAGNEQFF. The CDR3 DNA reads as TGTGCCATCAGTGAGGATGCAACAGGAGCAGGAAATGAGCAGTTCTTC.

The J gene is TRBJ2-1, the V gene TRBV29-1, with D perhaps TRBD1 (6 bases). V lost 3 bases and J 5 bases, leaving 14 bases between the germline ends. CDR3 size: 14 residues. Germline lookup yields CDR1 SQVTM and CDR2 ANQGSEA. The CDR3 sequence: CSVDTTGLNNEQFF. The CDR3 DNA is TGCAGCGTTGATACAACAGGGCTTAACAATGAGCAGTTCTTC.

The rearrangement joins TRBV6-6 to TRBJ2-5, with 7 bases matching TRBD2. V was pared by 0 bases and J by 1 base, with 5 bases of the junction left unmatched. The CDR3 is made up of 16 amino acids. Germline lookup yields CDR1 MNHNY and CDR2 SVGAGI (reference sequence). In nucleotides, the CDR3 is TGTGCCAGCAGTTACTCCCCAGCGGGGAGCCAAGAGACCCAGTACTTC. Its protein product is CASSYSPAGSQETQYF.

The rearrangement joins TRBV19 to TRBJ1-6; TRBD1 aligns across 9 bases. With V trimmed by 4 bases and J by 7 bases, 8 bases remained unmatched. This CDR3 comprises 16 residues. Per the germline V gene, CDR1 is LNHDA and CDR2 is SQIVND (reference sequence). The CDR3 bases are TGTGCCAGTAGTACCAACCAGGGACAGGGAAATTCACCCCTCCACTTT. Amino acid sequence: CASSTNQGQGNSPLHF.

The chain joins TRBV19 to TRBJ2-1, with 7 bases identical to TRBD1. Germline CDR1 is LNHDA and CDR2 is SQIVND (reference sequence). CDR3 size: 13 residues. V was pared by 3 bases and J by 4 bases, with 0 bases of the junction left unmatched. DNA for the CDR3: TGTGCCAGTAGTATGGGACAGTACAATGAGCAGTTCTTC. This gives the protein CASSMGQYNEQFF. Combining the CDR3 with reference TRBV19 and TRBJ2-1 gives the whole variable domain DGGITQSPKYLFRKEGQNVTLSCEQNLNHDAMYWYRQDPGQGLRLIYYSQIVNDFQKGDIAEGYSVSREKKESFPLTVTSAQKNPTAFYLCASSMGQYNEQFFGPGTRLTVL.

This sequence joins TRBV28 and TRBJ2-1; TRBD2 matches at 7 bases. Germline lookup yields CDR1 MDHEN and CDR2 SYDVKM. There are 16 residues in the CDR3. V lost 2 bases to trimming and J lost 3 bases; unmatched junction nucleotides: 7. CDR3 sequence (DNA): TGTGCCAGCAGTTTAGTTGCGACGGGAGGCTACAATGAGCAGTTCTTC. It yields the protein CASSLVATGGYNEQFF.

This clone was recorded a few times. The chain links TRBV4-2 to TRBJ2-1; maybe TRBD2 (6 bases). Trimming removed 1 base from V and 9 bases from J, with 13 bases in between. CDR3 length equals 14 residues. Germline CDR1 is LGHNA and CDR2 is YNFKEQ. CDR3 amino acids: CASSQVTPGGEQFF. CDR3 coding DNA: TGTGCCAGCAGCCAAGTAACTCCCGGGGGTGAGCAGTTCTTC.